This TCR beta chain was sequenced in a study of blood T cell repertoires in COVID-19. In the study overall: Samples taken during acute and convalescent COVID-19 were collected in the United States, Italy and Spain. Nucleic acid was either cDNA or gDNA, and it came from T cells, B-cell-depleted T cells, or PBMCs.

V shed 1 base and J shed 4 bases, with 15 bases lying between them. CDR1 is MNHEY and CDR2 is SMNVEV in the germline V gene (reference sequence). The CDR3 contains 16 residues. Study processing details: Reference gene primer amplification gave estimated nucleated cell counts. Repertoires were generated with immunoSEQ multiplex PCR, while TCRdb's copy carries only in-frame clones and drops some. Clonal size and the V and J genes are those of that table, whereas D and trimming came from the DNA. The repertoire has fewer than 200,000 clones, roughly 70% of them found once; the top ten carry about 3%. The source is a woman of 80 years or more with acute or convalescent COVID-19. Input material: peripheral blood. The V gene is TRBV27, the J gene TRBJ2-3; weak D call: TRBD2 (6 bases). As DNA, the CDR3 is TGTGCCAGCAGTTTATACGGGAGTGGAGTTTCAGATACGCAGTATTTT. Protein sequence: CASSLYGSGVSDTQYF.